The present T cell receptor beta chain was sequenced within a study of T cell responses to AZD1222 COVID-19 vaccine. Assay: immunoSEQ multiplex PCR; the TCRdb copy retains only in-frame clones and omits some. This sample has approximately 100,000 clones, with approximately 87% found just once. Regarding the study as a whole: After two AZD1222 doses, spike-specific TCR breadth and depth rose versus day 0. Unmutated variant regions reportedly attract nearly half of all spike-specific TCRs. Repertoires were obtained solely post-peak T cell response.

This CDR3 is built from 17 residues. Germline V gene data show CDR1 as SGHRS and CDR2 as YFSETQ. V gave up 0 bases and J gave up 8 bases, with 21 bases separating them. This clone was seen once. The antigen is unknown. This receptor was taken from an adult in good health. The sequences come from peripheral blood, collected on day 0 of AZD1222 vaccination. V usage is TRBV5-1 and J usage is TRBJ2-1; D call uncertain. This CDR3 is CASSLEVRPWGTDEQFF. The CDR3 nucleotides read TGCGCCAGCAGCTTGGAAGTACGTCCCTGGGGTACCGATGAGCAGTTCTTC.